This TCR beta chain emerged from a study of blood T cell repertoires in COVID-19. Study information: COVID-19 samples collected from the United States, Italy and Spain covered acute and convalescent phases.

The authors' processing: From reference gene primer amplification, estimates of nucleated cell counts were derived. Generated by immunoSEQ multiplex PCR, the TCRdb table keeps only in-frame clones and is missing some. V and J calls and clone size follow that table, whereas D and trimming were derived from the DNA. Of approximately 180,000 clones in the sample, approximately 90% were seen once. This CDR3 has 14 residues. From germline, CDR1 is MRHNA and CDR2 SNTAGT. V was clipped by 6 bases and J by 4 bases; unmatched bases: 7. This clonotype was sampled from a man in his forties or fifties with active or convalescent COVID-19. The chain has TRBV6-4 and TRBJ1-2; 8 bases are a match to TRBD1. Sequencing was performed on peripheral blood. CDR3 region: CASREGTGGYGYTF. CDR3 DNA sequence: TGTGCCAGCAGGGAGGGTACAGGGGGCTATGGCTACACCTTC.